A selection of T cell receptor beta chains follows, all from one sample in a study of shared clonotypes between healthy human individuals. The method was immunoSEQ multiplex PCR; TCRdb's version includes in-frame clones alone and lacks a portion of them. This sample has millions of clones, with about 92% found just once. The sample was naive CD4+ T cells sorted from blood. Receptor source: a man between 18 and 35 years old in good health. Both conserved end residues are part of each CDR3. Fields, in order: clone size, J gene, V gene, D gene, CDR3 DNA, CDR3 protein. The D gene is left open where the match is weak. Only part of the rows carry a size: once, few, many, or a class if the clone is expanded.

size: -
J: TRBJ2-5
V: TRBV7-7
D: TRBD2
DNA: TGTGCTAGCAGCGCTAGCGGGGGGGTCCAAGAGACCCAGTACTTC
CDR3: CASSASGGVQETQYF

size: -
J: TRBJ1-4
V: TRBV2
D: TRBD1
DNA: TGTGCCAGCAGCCAACAGGGGGGTGAAAAACTGTTTTTT
CDR3: CASSQQGGEKLFF

size: few
J: TRBJ1-1
V: TRBV7-9
D: -
DNA: TGTGCCAGCAGGCACGGGTTGGCTGAAGCTTTCTTT
CDR3: CASRHGLAEAFF

size: -
J: TRBJ2-2
V: TRBV11-2
D: TRBD2
DNA: TGTGCCAGCAGCTTAGGCTGGCTAGCGGGGGCACCCACCGGGGAGCTGTTTTTT
CDR3: CASSLGWLAGAPTGELFF

size: -
J: TRBJ2-7
V: TRBV21-1
D: -
DNA: TGTGCCAGCAGCAAGGGCAGGGTCTACGAGCAGTACTTC
CDR3: CASSKGRVYEQYF

size: -
J: TRBJ2-1
V: TRBV27
D: TRBD2
DNA: TGTGCCAGCAGTTATTCTAGCGGGAGGGTCCTTTTAGATGAGCAGTTCTTC
CDR3: CASSYSSGRVLLDEQFF

size: once
J: TRBJ2-3
V: TRBV5-4
D: TRBD2
DNA: TGTGCCAGCAGCTTTAAGAAGAGCGGGGGTACAGATACGCAGTATTTT
CDR3: CASSFKKSGGTDTQYF

size: -
J: TRBJ2-2
V: TRBV4-1
D: -
DNA: TGCGCCAGCAGGAGGGTTTTGGTGAACACCGGGGAGCTGTTTTTT
CDR3: CASRRVLVNTGELFF

size: -
J: TRBJ2-2
V: TRBV4-1
D: -
DNA: TGCGCCAGCAGCCAAGTTTTCGGCGGGGAGCCAAACACCGGGGAGCTGTTTTTT
CDR3: CASSQVFGGEPNTGELFF

size: once
J: TRBJ2-2
V: TRBV7-2
D: -
DNA: TGTGCCAGCAGCTTCCGGAACACCGGGGAGCTGTTTTTT
CDR3: CASSFRNTGELFF

size: once
J: TRBJ2-3
V: TRBV7-9
D: TRBD2
DNA: TGTGCCAGCAGCTTAGCAACGGGAGGAAGCACAGATACGCAGTATTTT
CDR3: CASSLATGGSTDTQYF

size: -
J: TRBJ2-7
V: TRBV5-6
D: -
DNA: TGTGCCAGCATCGAGGGCGGAGGGAGCCACGAGCAGTACTTC
CDR3: CASIEGGGSHEQYF

size: -
J: TRBJ1-1
V: TRBV19
D: TRBD1
DNA: TGTGCCAGTAGGGAGACAGGGTACCGAGCTTTCTTT
CDR3: CASRETGYRAFF

size: -
J: TRBJ1-3
V: TRBV6-7
D: -
DNA: TGTGCGACTAGGCGAAACACCATATATTTT
CDR3: CATRRNTIYF

size: -
J: TRBJ1-1
V: TRBV28
D: -
DNA: TGTGCCATTGCCAGCGAAACTGAAGCTTTCTTT
CDR3: CAIASETEAFF

size: once
J: TRBJ2-7
V: TRBV2
D: TRBD1
DNA: TGTGCCAGCACCCGTTTGCCCCGTGGGGGACAGGGAACCTACGAGCAGTACTTC
CDR3: CASTRLPRGGQGTYEQYF

size: -
J: TRBJ1-1
V: TRBV29-1
D: -
DNA: TGCAGCGTTGATGAGGGGCGGAACACTGAAGCTTTCTTT
CDR3: CSVDEGRNTEAFF

size: once
J: TRBJ2-2
V: TRBV27
D: TRBD1
DNA: TGTGCCAGCAGCCGGCCCCGGACAGGGCGATTGAACACCGGGGAGCTGTTTTTT
CDR3: CASSRPRTGRLNTGELFF

size: -
J: TRBJ2-3
V: TRBV29-1
D: -
DNA: TGCAGCGTTGTGCGGTTCACAGATACGCAGTATTTT
CDR3: CSVVRFTDTQYF

size: -
J: TRBJ1-1
V: TRBV28
D: -
DNA: TGTGCCAGCAACTCAGCCCTGAACACTGAAGCTTTCTTT
CDR3: CASNSALNTEAFF

size: -
J: TRBJ2-2
V: TRBV4-3
D: TRBD1
DNA: TGCGCCAGCACACCAGGGGGCTGGGACACCGGGGAGCTGTTTTTT
CDR3: CASTPGGWDTGELFF

size: -
J: TRBJ1-5
V: TRBV30
D: TRBD1
DNA: TGTGCCTGGGGGCAGGGGGCGGATCAGCCCCAGCATTTT
CDR3: CAWGQGADQPQHF

size: -
J: TRBJ2-3
V: TRBV9
D: TRBD1
DNA: TGTGCCAGCAGCGGTCAGGGGGCAGTTTTTAGCACAGATACGCAGTATTTT
CDR3: CASSGQGAVFSTDTQYF

size: -
J: TRBJ2-3
V: TRBV7-2
D: TRBD2
DNA: TGTGCCAGCAGCTTAGTTCCGGGACTAGCGTACGAGACAGATACGCAGTATTTT
CDR3: CASSLVPGLAYETDTQYF

size: -
J: TRBJ1-4
V: TRBV7-6
D: -
DNA: TGTGCCAGCAGCTTCTTGGGCAATGAAAAACTGTTTTTT
CDR3: CASSFLGNEKLFF

size: -
J: TRBJ2-7
V: TRBV19
D: -
DNA: TGTGCCAGTCGACAGGATTACTACTACGAGCAGTACTTC
CDR3: CASRQDYYYEQYF

size: -
J: TRBJ2-2
V: TRBV30
D: TRBD1
DNA: TGTGCCTGGTCCAGGGGCCCCCAGGGGGCTGGCGGGGAGCTGTTTTTT
CDR3: CAWSRGPQGAGGELFF

size: -
J: TRBJ2-1
V: TRBV5-1
D: TRBD2
DNA: TGCGCCAGCAGCACGGGACTAGCGGGAGGGCACTCCTACAATGAGCAGTTCTTC
CDR3: CASSTGLAGGHSYNEQFF

size: -
J: TRBJ2-3
V: TRBV18
D: -
DNA: TGTGCCAGCTCCACGAAACTAGGAGGCGCAGATACGCAGTATTTT
CDR3: CASSTKLGGADTQYF

size: once
J: TRBJ2-1
V: TRBV7-2
D: TRBD2
DNA: TGTGCCAGCAGCCCTAGCGGGAGGGCCGGGAATGAGCAGTTCTTC
CDR3: CASSPSGRAGNEQFF

size: -
J: TRBJ1-1
V: TRBV5-6
D: -
DNA: TGTGCCAGCAACGGACAGACCAACACTGAAGCTTTCTTT
CDR3: CASNGQTNTEAFF

size: -
J: TRBJ1-1
V: TRBV19
D: TRBD1
DNA: TGTGCCAGTAGTATAGATCAGGGGGGCACTGAAGCTTTCTTT
CDR3: CASSIDQGGTEAFF

size: -
J: TRBJ2-1
V: TRBV6-5
D: TRBD2
DNA: TGTGCCAGCAGTTCCCTAGCGGGAGGGGCCAATGAGCAGTTCTTC
CDR3: CASSSLAGGANEQFF